Following are 6 T cell receptor beta chains from one sample sequenced in a study of OX40 agonist ivuxolimab in advanced cancers. The table came from immunoSEQ multiplex PCR; TCRdb's copy has only in-frame clones and leaves some out. This sample carries 55,000 to 75,000 clones, approximately 86% of them seen once, and the ten largest clones take roughly 1.1%. The sequenced sample was CD4+ or CD8+ T cells sorted from blood, obtained in a trial of the OX40 agonist ivuxolimab. The receptors here all came from an adult with an advanced solid tumor such as melanoma, head and neck, liver or kidney cancer.

The rearrangement joins TRBV28 to TRBJ2-1; 13 bases are a match to TRBD2. V shed 5 bases, J shed 8 bases, and the junction held 9 bases outside the gene matches. This CDR3 region has 16 residues. Germline lookup yields CDR1 MDHEN and CDR2 SYDVKM. The CDR3 region is CASSDTGTSGNDEQFF. Written as DNA, the CDR3 is TGTGCCAGCAGTGACACCGGGACTAGCGGGAACGATGAGCAGTTCTTC.

The chain uses TRBV27 and TRBJ2-5; TRBD1 matches 9 bases. The CDR3 is 14 residues long. From germline, CDR1 is MNHEY and CDR2 SMNVEV (reference sequence). The V segment lost 3 bases and the J segment 5 bases; nucleotides outside the gene matches: 4. This chain's CDR3 is CASSFRTGDETQYF. CDR3 nucleotide sequence: TGTGCCAGCAGTTTCCGGACAGGGGACGAGACCCAGTACTTC.

This chain connects TRBV4-1 to TRBJ1-5; D gene unclear. Germline loops: CDR1 MGHRA, CDR2 YSYEKL. V gave up 3 bases and J gave up 4 bases, with 13 bases separating them. This CDR3 contains 15 residues. For the CDR3, the DNA is TGCGCCAGCAGCCAGGGTACTTTAGGGAATCAGCCCCAGCATTTT. Encoded protein: CASSQGTLGNQPQHF.

This clone was observed a few times. This chain uses TRBV5-4 with TRBJ2-7; 7 bases match TRBD2. The CDR3 has 12 residues. The V and J ends lost 3 bases and 4 bases, in that order; junction bases with no gene match: 1. Germline CDR1 reads SGHNT; CDR2 reads YYREEE (reference sequence). The CDR3 here is CASSWGGYEQYF. In DNA, the CDR3 is TGTGCCAGCAGCTGGGGGGGGTACGAGCAGTACTTC.

The chain carries TRBV2 and TRBJ2-4, with TRBD2 matching 7 bases. J gave up 7 bases and V 6 bases, and 0 bases lay outside the gene matches. CDR3 size: 11 residues. Germline lookup yields CDR1 SNHLY and CDR2 FYNNEI. The CDR3 region is CASRAGNIQYF. DNA for the CDR3: TGTGCCAGCAGAGCGGGGAACATTCAGTACTTC.

The rearrangement uses TRBV18 and TRBJ2-2; D possibly matches TRBD1 or TRBD2 (6 bases each). V gave up 3 bases and J gave up 1 base, with 12 bases separating them. Germline V CDR1 and CDR2: KGHSH, LQKENI. The CDR3 has 16 residues. CDR3 protein: CASSPAGGRNTGELFF. DNA for the CDR3: TGTGCCAGCTCACCTGCCGGGGGCCGGAACACCGGGGAGCTGTTTTTT.